This T cell receptor beta chain stems from a study of post-analysis software for immune sequencing data (dated by TCRdb to the mid-2010s). Turning to the overall study: Recorded disease courses included relapsing-remitting, secondary progressive and progressive-relapsing multiple sclerosis, with some patients lacking subtype annotation. Patient repertoires were compared against around twelve previously published healthy control repertoires from donors aged about 6 to 25 years. A subset of samples was prepared in parallel using single-end sample barcoding, then pooled and co-amplified after Illumina adapter ligation.

Including the terminal cysteine and phenylalanine, the CDR3 comprises 14 residues. Of all the DNA, just the CDR3 is kept, 42 bases in frame from base 1. Trimming at the junction amounts to 6 bases on V and 5 bases on J, and the germline ends lie 16 bases apart. CDR1 MGHRA and CDR2 YSYEKL were looked up in the germline V gene. The library was made by PCR. The instrument given in TCRdb is Illumina HiSeq 2500. Unique molecular identifiers were incorporated into TCR beta cDNA libraries to reduce PCR and sequencing biases. Some 500,000 cDNA molecules were obtained for every 1 to 10 million input T cells, so each molecule roughly corresponded to one T cell. Patient libraries were prepared and sequenced with the same protocol used for the earlier healthy control dataset. Within a given batch, samples were prepared together, multiplexed and sequenced on the same HiSeq lane. Concerning the study's data processing: Raw barcoded reads were processed with MIGEC, discarding single-read molecular identifier groups before consensus assembly and CDR3 extraction. VDJtools was used for post-analysis of the clonotype tables, with diversity normalized by down-sampling every dataset to the smallest sample size. To correct batch-related cross-sample contamination, repertoire overlap clustering matched CDR3 amino acid sequences but not nucleotide sequences. The raw public data were reprocessed by TCRdb itself: fastp quality trimming at Q25, MiXCR clonotype calling, in-frame beta chains only. Rows are unified per CDR3 protein, each entry keeping the most common DNA and genes. Clone size and V and J calls follow TCRdb, not the original study. The sample profile shows roughly 600,000 distinct CDR3 sequences; about 40% of them were found once. The ten top clones hold more than 1.5% of the sample.

In this sample, this clonotype turned up a few times. Its antigen specificity is not known. The sample holds no much larger clone one base away, and base qualities are not on file. Study-wide conclusions, independent of this receptor: Patients showed significantly higher frequencies than controls for roughly five TRBV segments, among them TRBV5-6, TRBV5-1 and TRBV20-1. The multiple sclerosis patient group was slightly younger than the control group. Normalized Chao1 diversity was significantly lower in multiple sclerosis patients than controls, suggesting substantial peripheral T-cell clonal expansion. When samples were clustered directly using the F measure, samples prepared in the same batch co-clustered strongly, which prompted a batch-effect correction.

TCR beta repertoires were profiled from peripheral blood of approximately 13 young patients with multiple sclerosis to demonstrate the VDJtools post-analysis software. The multiple sclerosis patients were children and adolescents ranging in age from roughly 6 to 16 years. The sample comprised blood. Rearrangement joined TRBV4-1 to TRBJ1-1; a weak D assignment points to TRBD1 (6 bases agree). The TCR sequence derives from a girl between 10 and 17 years old with multiple sclerosis. The DNA sequence is as follows: TGCGCCAGCAGTTTGCTTACAGGGAGGACTGAAGCTTTCTTT. It codes for CASSLLTGRTEAFF.